The T cell receptor (beta chain) described here comes from a study of CD8+ T cells in alopecia areata. This clone was detected a few times. The antigen remains unidentified. The germline gives CDR1 SGHTA, CDR2 FQGNSA. CDR3 length: 14 residues. V lost 3 bases and J lost 9, with 17 bases in between. Treatment here: oral pan-JAK inhibitor, 5-10 mg twice daily. In alopecia areata patients, both lesional scalp punch biopsies and peripheral blood were collected. RNA was isolated and reverse transcribed to cDNA, the sequencing template. The method was immunoSEQ multiplex PCR; TCRdb's version includes in-frame clones alone and lacks a portion of them. The sample carries roughly 120,000 clones, approximately 52% recorded once. Study results and caveats: Normal-skin resident alphabeta T cells also appear among scalp sample sequences. Many expanded lesional clones persisted during tofacitinib (in both scalp and blood). Compared with mice, patients displayed less clear TCR sharing, possibly for HLA-related reasons.

The sample consisted of CD8+ T cells sorted from blood, taken at week 4, from a patient treated with tofacitinib. J is TRBJ2-5 and V is TRBV7-2, with TRBD1 as a possible D gene (5 bases). This sequence was found in a human donor with alopecia areata. CDR3 coding DNA: TGTGCCAGCAGCTTCCCGACAGACCCCTCGTCCCAGTACTTC. Residues: CASSFPTDPSSQYF.